The 4 T cell receptor beta chains in this list originate from one sample, sequenced in a study of blood T cell repertoires in COVID-19. Generated by immunoSEQ multiplex PCR, the TCRdb table keeps only in-frame clones and is missing some. The repertoire holds 100,000 to 130,000 clones, with around four fifths as singletons. Sequencing was performed on peripheral blood. Every receptor here comes from a woman between 70 and 85 years old with acute or convalescent COVID-19.

The CDR3 reads CASSQEQGSNQPQHF. CDR3 nucleotide sequence: TGTGCCAGCAGCCAAGAACAGGGTAGCAATCAGCCCCAGCATTTT. The J gene is TRBJ1-5, the V gene TRBV3-1 (or the pseudogene TRBV3-2), with D perhaps matching TRBD1 (6 bases). Germline V CDR1 and CDR2: LGHDT, YNNKEL (reference sequence). V was trimmed by 0 bases and J by 0 bases, leaving 6 bases between them. The CDR3 is 15 residues long.

The rearrangement uses TRBV4-1 and TRBJ1-1; 9 bases are a match to TRBD1. From germline, CDR1 is MGHRA and CDR2 YSYEKL. Trimming at V came to 1 base and at J to 8 bases, leaving 8 bases not matched to a gene. This CDR3 is 15 amino acids long. This CDR3 reads CASSQARDRVWEAFF. CDR3 coding DNA: TGCGCCAGCAGCCAAGCCCGGGACAGGGTCTGGGAAGCTTTCTTT.

The rearrangement links TRBV7-8 to TRBJ1-1; tentatively, D is TRBD1 (6 bases). Trimming shortened V by 2 bases and J by 2 bases, and 15 bases separated the two germline ends. Germline lookup yields CDR1 SGHVS and CDR2 FQNEAQ. This CDR3 region has 16 residues. CDR3 in DNA: TGTGCCAGCAGCTTATGGGAGGGGGGCCTCAACACTGAAGCTTTCTTT. Encoded protein: CASSLWEGGLNTEAFF.

This clone was detected once. The chain combines TRBV28 with TRBJ1-2, with no clear D. The V gene's germline CDR1 is MDHEN and CDR2 SYDVKM. V gave up 5 bases and J gave up 2 bases, with 12 bases separating them. The CDR3 has 14 residues. CDR3 in amino acids: CASSPWAPNYGYTF. For the CDR3, the DNA is TGTGCCAGCAGTCCGTGGGCCCCGAACTATGGCTACACCTTC.